The sequence of this TCR beta chain was determined in a study of response to subunit inactivated influenza vaccine. Study-level results: Each seasonal influenza vaccination recruits few new T cells, the authors suggested.

TCRdb used MiXCR to reprocess the RT-PCR reads, holding one entry per CDR3 protein. The top ten hold around 13% of the sample, which has 500,000 to 600,000 distinct CDR3 sequences, roughly 13% seen once. This clonotype was detected ten times or more. As yet, its antigen is unknown. With V trimmed by 0 bases and J by 2 bases, 2 bases remained unmatched. This CDR3 has 15 residues. Germline assignment: CDR1 SGHKS and CDR2 YYEKEE (reference sequence). The TCR comes from a man between 45 and 60 years old who received an inactivated influenza vaccine. The chain uses TRBV5-5 and TRBJ2-7; 10 bases match TRBD2. The sample in question was PBMCs from blood, obtained 45 days after vaccination. CDR3 coding DNA: TGTGCCAGCAGCTTGGCCGGGACTAGCGCCTACGAGCAGTACTTC. The encoded protein is CASSLAGTSAYEQYF.